A single sample is the source of the 14 T cell receptor beta chains below, sequenced in a study of OX40 agonist ivuxolimab in advanced cancers. The data were produced by immunoSEQ multiplex PCR, yet TCRdb's version contains in-frame clones alone and is incomplete. The repertoire includes approximately 58,000 clones, 86% of them detected once, and about 0.88% sits in the top ten. The source material was CD4+ or CD8+ T cells sorted from blood, sampled in a trial of the OX40 agonist ivuxolimab. These receptors originate from an adult with an advanced solid tumor such as melanoma, head and neck, liver or kidney cancer.

This chain joins TRBV5-4 and TRBJ2-3, with D perhaps assigned TRBD1 or TRBD2 (6 bases each). Germline assignment: CDR1 SGHNT and CDR2 YYREEE (reference sequence). This CDR3 contains 17 residues. V lost 0 bases and J 2 bases, leaving 16 bases between the germline ends. CDR3 bases: TGTGCCAGCAGCTTGGTGGTCGGGGGCCGCAACACAGATACGCAGTATTTT. It translates to CASSLVVGGRNTDTQYF.

With regard to this clone: The junction departs from germline at one end; a sequencing error may be responsible. J is TRBJ1-1 and V is TRBV7-7; TRBD1 is a possible D gene (5 bases). CDR1 and CDR2 (germline): SSHAT, FNYEAQ (reference sequence). This CDR3 has 13 amino acids. CDR3 loop: CASSRDPGAEAFF. The CDR3 nucleotides read TGTGCTAGCAGCCGGGACCCCGGGGCTGAAGCTTTCTTT.

This clone has a handful of counts. The chain is built from TRBV7-2 and TRBJ1-2, with D unclear. The V and J ends lost 1 base and 1 base respectively, with 13 bases between them. The germline V gene has CDR1 SGHTA and CDR2 FQGNSA. The CDR3 loop spans 16 amino acids. As DNA, the CDR3 is TGTGCCAGCAGCTTAGTTGCCGGGTCCCTTAACTATGGCTACACCTTC. As protein: CASSLVAGSLNYGYTF.

This clone has only a few counts. The chain combines TRBV7-9 with TRBJ2-2; D is ambiguous. The CDR3 length is 14 residues. Trimming removed 1 base from V and 2 bases from J, with 5 bases in between. Per the germline V gene, CDR1 is SEHNR and CDR2 is FQNEAQ (reference sequence). CDR3 in amino acids: CASSLGRNTGELFF. For the CDR3, the DNA is TGTGCCAGCAGCTTAGGTCGCAACACCGGGGAGCTGTTTTTT.

The rearrangement links TRBV21-1 to TRBJ2-7; the D call of TRBD2 is as the table states it, not checked on the DNA. TRBV21-1 is deemed a pseudogene. CDR3 size: 16 residues. CDR3 region: CASSKGLAASSYEQYF. The CDR3 DNA sequence: TGTGCCAGCAGCAAAGGACTAGCGGCTAGCTCCTACGAGCAGTACTTC.

Turning to this clone: The same CDR3 arises from other DNA sequences in this sample as well. The gene calls are TRBV6-1 and TRBJ1-2, with 9 positions matching TRBD1. This CDR3 region has 15 residues. The junction had 4 bases not matched to a gene; V was cut back by 0 bases and J by 5 bases. CDR1 and CDR2 from the germline V gene are MNHNS and SASEGT. In DNA form, the CDR3 reads TGTGCCAGCAGTGAAGCGCTCGACAGGGGGTATGGCTACACCTTC. Translated: CASSEALDRGYGYTF.

V and J are TRBV29-1 and TRBJ2-3, with D hard to call. V gave up 3 bases and J gave up 9 bases, with 13 bases separating them. CDR1 and CDR2 from the germline V gene are SQVTM and ANQGSEA. This CDR3 is 12 amino acids long. The CDR3 DNA is TGCAGCGTTGATAAACAAACGGACACGCAGTATTTT. This translates into CSVDKQTDTQYF.

This sequence joins TRBV18 and TRBJ1-2, with TRBD1 matching over 8 bases. The germline V gene has CDR1 KGHSH and CDR2 LQKENI. With V trimmed by 6 bases and J by 0 bases, 3 bases remained unmatched. CDR3 length: 14 residues. CDR3 amino acids: CASSTQGANYGYTF. Here the CDR3 DNA reads TGTGCCAGCTCCACACAGGGGGCTAACTATGGCTACACCTTC. Supplemented by reference TRBV18 and TRBJ1-2, the full variable domain reads NAGVMQNPRHLVRRRGQEARLRCSPMKGHSHVYWYRQLPEEGLKFMVYLQKENIIDESGMPKERFSAEFPKEGPSILRIQQVVRGDSAAYFCASSTQGANYGYTFGSGTRLTVV.

The V call is TRBV5-1, the J call TRBJ2-2, with TRBD2 matching over 9 bases. This CDR3 comprises 16 residues. The J segment lost 4 bases and the V segment lost 2 bases, leaving 6 bases of the junction unmatched. Germline CDR1 is SGHRS and CDR2 is YFSETQ. The CDR3 is CASSFSSGAGTGELFF. The CDR3 nucleotides read TGCGCCAGCAGCTTCTCTAGCGGGGCGGGCACCGGGGAGCTGTTTTTT.

This clone was recorded only once. The chain employs TRBV5-1 and TRBJ2-7; maybe TRBD2 (7 bases). Trimming took 1 base from V and 4 from J, leaving 15 bases between them. Germline CDR1 and CDR2: SGHRS and YFSETQ. The CDR3 runs to 15 residues. Here the CDR3 DNA reads TGCGCCAGCAGCTTGACCCCGGGGGGCCAATACGAGCAGTACTTC. It encodes CASSLTPGGQYEQYF.

This clone was observed a single time. The chain joins TRBV14 to TRBJ1-5, with D perhaps matching TRBD1 (6 bases). This CDR3 is 14 amino acids long. Germline V lookup: CDR1 SGHDN, CDR2 FVKESK. V lost 4 bases and J 6 bases, leaving 13 bases between the germline ends. In DNA, the CDR3 is TGTGCCAGCAGCCTGGGGGCCGGGAGTCAGCCCCAGCATTTT. It codes for CASSLGAGSQPQHF.

The genes are TRBV6-1 and TRBJ1-2; 9 nucleotides match TRBD1. Germline trimming cut 0 bases from V and 10 bases from J; bases unmatched to any gene: 12. The CDR3 runs to 16 residues. The germline V gene has CDR1 MNHNS and CDR2 SASEGT. In DNA form, the CDR3 reads TGTGCCAGCAGTGAAGCGGGACGCCGGGACAGGGCCGTCTACACCTTC. Its translation is CASSEAGRRDRAVYTF.

This chain joins TRBV5-1 and TRBJ2-2; perhaps TRBD1 as D (6 bases). The CDR3 has 13 amino acids. From germline, CDR1 is SGHRS and CDR2 YFSETQ. V gave up 4 bases and J gave up 5 bases, with 9 bases separating them. CDR3 coding DNA: TGCGCCAGCAGCAACAGGGTTACCGGGGAGCTGTTTTTT. Encoded protein: CASSNRVTGELFF.

The V and J genes are TRBV5-1 and TRBJ2-3; no definite D call. CDR1 is SGHRS and CDR2 is YFSETQ in the germline V gene. V lost 4 bases, J lost 5 bases, and 5 bases lay in between. The CDR3 spans 11 residues. Here the CDR3 DNA reads TGCGCCAGCAGCCAAAAAGATACGCAGTATTTT. Translation: CASSQKDTQYF.